The present T cell receptor beta chain was sequenced within a study of OX40 agonist ivuxolimab in advanced cancers. Study overall: Patients assigned to dose escalation were diagnosed with hepatocellular carcinoma, melanoma, renal cell or head and neck cancer. Points from the study as a whole: Mean expanded clone counts were higher in CD8+ than CD4+ T cells.

The method was immunoSEQ multiplex PCR; TCRdb's version includes in-frame clones alone and lacks a portion of them. The table has 65,000 to 75,000 clones, 75% to 90% seen once. The CDR3 is 16 residues long. As for this clone: What it recognizes is unknown.

This chain connects TRBV21-1 to TRBJ1-2. TRBV21-1 is given as a pseudogene. The sequence came from an adult with an advanced solid tumor such as melanoma, head and neck, liver or kidney cancer. The starting material was CD4+ or CD8+ T cells sorted from blood, obtained in a trial of the OX40 agonist ivuxolimab. CDR3: CASSKGLRALYNGYTF. The CDR3 DNA reads TGTGCCAGCAGCAAAGGGTTGCGGGCCCTATACAATGGCTACACCTTC.